These 5 T cell receptor beta chains originate from one sample sequenced in a study of control samples from healthy donors and cancer patients. TCRdb's copy holds only in-frame clones and misses some; the assay was immunoSEQ multiplex PCR. The sample has about 250,000 clones, approximately 80% seen once. Material for sequencing was PBMCs. These receptors were obtained from a woman aged 55-69 years with lung cancer.

The chain employs TRBV5-1 and TRBJ2-5; D gene uncertain. The germline V and J ends were trimmed by 0 bases and 5 bases, with 11 bases remaining between them. This CDR3 comprises 14 residues. Looked up from germline, CDR1 is SGHRS and CDR2 is YFSETQ. The DNA for the CDR3 is TGCGCCAGCAGCTTGGGAAGGCTGGGGGAGACCCAGTACTTC. It specifies CASSLGRLGETQYF.

This chain joins TRBV2 and TRBJ1-3, with a possible D match to TRBD1 (5 bases). From germline, CDR1 is SNHLY and CDR2 FYNNEI. V shed 2 bases and J shed 2 bases, with 10 bases lying between them. The CDR3 loop spans 15 amino acids. CDR3 sequence reads: CASSEYGGAGNTIYF. The CDR3 coding sequence is TGTGCCAGCAGTGAATACGGGGGGGCTGGAAACACCATATATTTT.

This CDR3 reads CASSIGRDYRYTF. CDR3 DNA: TGTGCCAGTAGTATCGGGAGGGATTATCGCTACACCTTC. The chain recombines TRBV19 with TRBJ1-2; D remains unclear. Germline V gene lookup returns CDR1 LNHDA and CDR2 SQIVND (reference sequence). Trimming removed 3 bases at V and 9 bases at J, with 14 bases between. This CDR3 contains 13 residues.

The chain carries TRBV12-3 or TRBV12-4 and TRBJ2-3, with D maybe TRBD1 (6 bases). Trimming stripped 4 bases from V and 11 bases from J, with 13 bases between. CDR3 length equals 12 residues. The CDR3 here is CASSSPGQGQYF. The CDR3 bases are TGTGCCAGCAGTTCACCGGGACAAGGGCAGTATTTT.

The chain employs TRBV5-5 and TRBJ1-5, with 7 bases aligning to TRBD1. The CDR3 is 14 residues long. J gave up 3 bases and V 3 bases, and 3 bases lay outside the gene matches. Germline-derived CDR1 and CDR2 are SGHKS and YYEKEE (reference sequence). The CDR3 reads CASSWGQTNQPQHF. CDR3 sequence (DNA): TGTGCCAGCAGCTGGGGACAGACCAATCAGCCCCAGCATTTT.